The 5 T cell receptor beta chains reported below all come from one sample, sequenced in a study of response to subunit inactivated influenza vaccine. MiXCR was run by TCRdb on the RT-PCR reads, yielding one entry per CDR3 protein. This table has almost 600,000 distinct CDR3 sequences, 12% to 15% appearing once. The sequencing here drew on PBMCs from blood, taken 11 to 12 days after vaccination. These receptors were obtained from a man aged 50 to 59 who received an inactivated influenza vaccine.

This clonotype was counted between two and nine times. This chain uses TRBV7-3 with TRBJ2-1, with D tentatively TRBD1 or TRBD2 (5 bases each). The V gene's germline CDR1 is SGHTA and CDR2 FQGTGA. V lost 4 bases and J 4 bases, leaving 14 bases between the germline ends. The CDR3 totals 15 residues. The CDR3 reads CASSSGPWGYNEQFF. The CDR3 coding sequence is TGTGCCAGCAGCTCGGGACCTTGGGGTTACAATGAGCAGTTCTTC.

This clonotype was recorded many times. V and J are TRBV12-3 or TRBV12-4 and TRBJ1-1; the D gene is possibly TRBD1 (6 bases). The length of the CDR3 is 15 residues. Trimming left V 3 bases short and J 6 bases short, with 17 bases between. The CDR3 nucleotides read TGTGCCAGCAGTTTCATGACAGGACTAGGGGCTGAAGCTTTCTTT. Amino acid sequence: CASSFMTGLGAEAFF.

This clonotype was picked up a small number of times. The CDR3 region has the DNA TGTGCCAGCAGTGAAGGGCAGGGGGCAGCCAAAAACATTCAGTACTTC. As protein: CASSEGQGAAKNIQYF. J is TRBJ2-4 and V is TRBV2; TRBD1 matches 8 bases. There are 16 residues in the CDR3. V gave up 1 base and J gave up 0 bases; unmatched junction bases: 2. Germline CDR1 and CDR2: SNHLY and FYNNEI. Filled out from reference TRBV2 and TRBJ2-4, the complete variable domain reads EPEVTQTPSHQVTQMGQEVILRCVPISNHLYFYWYRQILGQKVEFLVSFYNNEISEKSEIFDDQFSVERPDGSNFTLKIRSTKLEDSAMYFCASSEGQGAAKNIQYFGAGTRLSVL.

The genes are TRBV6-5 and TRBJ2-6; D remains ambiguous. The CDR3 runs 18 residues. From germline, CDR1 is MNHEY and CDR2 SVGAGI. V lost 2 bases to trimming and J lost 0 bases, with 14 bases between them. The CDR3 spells CASSYGGELSSGANVLTF. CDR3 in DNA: TGTGCCAGCAGTTACGGCGGAGAGCTAAGCTCTGGGGCCAACGTCCTGACTTTC.

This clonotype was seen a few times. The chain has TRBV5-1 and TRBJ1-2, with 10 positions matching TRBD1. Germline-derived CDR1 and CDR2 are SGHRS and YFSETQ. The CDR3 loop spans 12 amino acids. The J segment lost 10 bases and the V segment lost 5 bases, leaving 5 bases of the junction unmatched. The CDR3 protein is CASSRDRGDYTF. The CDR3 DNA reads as TGCGCCAGCAGTCGGGACAGGGGAGACTACACCTTC.